One sample yielded the 8 T cell receptor beta chains listed below, sequenced in a study of CD8 T cells in Susac syndrome. Random hexamers primed reverse transcription of about 0.5 to 1 ug RNA. TCRdb redid the calling of the immunoSEQ multiplex PCR reads with MiXCR, one entry per CDR3 protein. The repertoire holds 50,000 or so distinct CDR3 sequences, 93% seen once, with approximately 0.49% in the top ten. Input material: CD8+ T cells from PBMCs. The origin of the receptors is a human donor with multiple sclerosis.

The V gene is TRBV7-6, the J gene TRBJ2-5; TRBD2 is a possible D gene (5 bases). The V gene lost 1 base and the J gene lost 5 bases, with 11 bases spanning the gap. Looked up from germline, CDR1 is SGHVS and CDR2 is FNYEAQ. This CDR3 comprises 14 residues. The DNA for the CDR3 is TGTGCCAGCAGCTTAGGGCGGGTGGGGGAGACCCAGTACTTC. It codes for CASSLGRVGETQYF. Filled out from reference TRBV7-6 and TRBJ2-5, the complete variable domain reads GAGVSQSPRYKVTKRGQDVALRCDPISGHVSLYWYRQALGQGPEFLTYFNYEAQQDKSGLPNDRFSAERPEGSISTLTIQRTEQRDSAMYRCASSLGRVGETQYFGPGTRLLVL.

This chain uses TRBV2 with TRBJ2-1; 7 nucleotides line up with TRBD1. The V gene end was trimmed by 3 bases and the J gene end by 3 bases; junction bases not matched to a gene: 14. The CDR3 length is 18 residues. The germline V gene encodes CDR1 SNHLY and CDR2 FYNNEI. The chain's CDR3 is CASSEGILGGGDYNEQFF. The DNA of the CDR3 is TGTGCCAGCAGTGAGGGGATTTTAGGGGGCGGTGACTACAATGAGCAGTTCTTC.

The CDR3 protein is CASSQENGGDLIYNEQFF. The CDR3 bases are TGTGCCAGCAGCCAAGAGAATGGGGGGGACCTAATTTACAATGAGCAGTTCTTC. This chain connects TRBV3-1 to TRBJ2-1; TRBD2 aligns across 7 bases. The CDR3 contains 18 residues. Germline trimming cut 0 bases from V and 4 bases from J; bases unmatched to any gene: 12. Germline V lookup: CDR1 LGHDT, CDR2 YNNKEL (reference sequence).

The chain combines TRBV19 with TRBJ1-1; 7 nucleotides agree with TRBD1. CDR1 is LNHDA and CDR2 is SQIVND in the germline V gene (reference sequence). V was pared by 7 bases and J by 5 bases, with 10 bases of the junction left unmatched. The CDR3 sequence is 14 residues long. CDR3 nucleotides: TGTGCCAGTACCTGGACAGGACCGCGTACTGAAGCTTTCTTT. It encodes CASTWTGPRTEAFF.

The CDR3 region has the DNA TGTGCCAGCAGCACCCAGGGGGAAAACTACAATGAGCAGTTCTTC. Its protein is CASSTQGENYNEQFF. The V gene is TRBV7-8, the J gene TRBJ2-1, with 7 bases lining up with TRBD1. Germline CDR1 is SGHVS and CDR2 is FQNEAQ. This CDR3 is built from 15 residues. Trimming cost V 5 bases and J 3 bases; bases outside gene matches: 7.

The V call is TRBV13, the J call TRBJ2-3; maybe TRBD2 (6 bases). The CDR3 has 13 residues. V was clipped by 3 bases and J by 5 bases, with 9 bases between them. CDR1 and CDR2 (germline): PRHDT, FYEKMQ (reference sequence). Here the CDR3 reads CASSFGGLDTQYF. CDR3 bases: TGTGCCAGCAGCTTCGGAGGGTTAGATACGCAGTATTTT. The complete variable domain, with remaining parts taken from reference TRBV13 and TRBJ2-3, reads AAGVIQSPRHLIKEKRETATLKCYPIPRHDTVYWYQQGPGQDPQFLISFYEKMQSDKGSIPDRFSAQQFSDYHSELNMSSLELGDSALYFCASSFGGLDTQYFGPGTRLTVL.

The chain employs TRBV20-1 and TRBJ2-2; TRBD2 aligns across 11 bases. Germline V gives CDR1 DFQATT, CDR2 SNEGSKA (reference sequence). With 5 bases clipped from V and 7 bases from J, the junction kept 9 bases outside the gene matches. The CDR3 runs 15 residues. The DNA for the CDR3 is TGCAGTGCTCAGATAGCGGGGGGGCATGGCGGGGAGCTGTTTTTT. Its translation is CSAQIAGGHGGELFF.

This clonotype has just a few counts. The V and J genes are TRBV6-2 or TRBV6-3 and TRBJ1-5; no firm D call. Germline CDR1 and CDR2: MNHEY and SVGEGT. This CDR3 spans 13 amino acids. With 8 bases removed from V and 7 bases from J, the gap between germline ends came to 15 bases. The DNA for the CDR3 is TGTGCCAGCTCCCCGGCGGGTTGGCAGCCCCAGCATTTT. It encodes CASSPAGWQPQHF.